One sample yielded the 15 T cell receptor beta chains listed below, sequenced in a study of T cell responses to AZD1222 COVID-19 vaccine (dated by TCRdb to the early 2020s). Receptor libraries were prepared by the immunoSEQ multiplex PCR assay. The clones in this table, taken by TCRdb from immuneACCESS, are in-frame only. Not every clone is retained; where verified, under half of the shortfall comes from an unresolved V gene, and the cause of the rest is unknown. This sample comprises about 160,000 clones, approximately 90% of them detected only once. Less than 2.5% of the sample lies in the top ten. Taken with the paper, the label for time point translates to: baseline before first vaccination. The sequenced sample was peripheral blood, obtained on day 0 of AZD1222 vaccination. All receptors come from an adult in good health.

This chain links TRBV29-1 with TRBJ2-3, with TRBD2 as a possible D gene (6 bases). V lost 3 bases to trimming and J lost 1 base, with 8 bases between them. The CDR3 is 13 residues long. Germline V gene data show CDR1 as SQVTM and CDR2 as ANQGSEA. CDR3 nucleotide sequence: TGCAGCGTTGATAGCGGAGGCACAGATACGCAGTATTTT. Encoded protein: CSVDSGGTDTQYF.

V gene TRBV28 combines with J gene TRBJ2-2; D is ambiguous. Germline CDR1 and CDR2: MDHEN and SYDVKM. This CDR3 is built from 14 residues. Trimming left V 2 bases short and J 5 bases short, with 9 bases between. The DNA of the CDR3 is TGTGCCAGCAGTTTACCCACAGAGACCGGGGAGCTGTTTTTT. It specifies CASSLPTETGELFF.

This chain uses TRBV18 with TRBJ1-2; no firm D call. Trimming cost V 3 bases and J 6 bases, with 14 bases left between them. The CDR3 runs to 14 residues. Germline V gene data show CDR1 as KGHSH and CDR2 as LQKENI. In DNA form, the CDR3 reads TGTGCCAGCTCACCCCTGGACCTGAGTCATGGCTACACCTTC. It specifies CASSPLDLSHGYTF.

The chain links TRBV5-5 to TRBJ1-2; D remains ambiguous. Germline assignment: CDR1 SGHKS and CDR2 YYEKEE (reference sequence). The CDR3 contains 12 residues. Trimming left V 0 bases short and J 4 bases short, with 4 bases between. The CDR3 is CASSLDTYGYTF. CDR3 in DNA: TGTGCCAGCAGCTTGGACACCTATGGCTACACCTTC.

The V and J genes are TRBV7-8 and TRBJ2-1; no reliable D call. Looked up from germline, CDR1 is SGHVS and CDR2 is FQNEAQ. Trimming cost V 4 bases and J 0 bases, with 10 bases left between them. The CDR3 sequence is 15 residues long. Written as DNA, the CDR3 is TGTGCCAGCAGCTCCCGTCTTAGCTCCTACAATGAGCAGTTCTTC. Amino acid sequence: CASSSRLSSYNEQFF.

The V gene is TRBV4-3, the J gene TRBJ2-2; D is undetermined. V was cut by 0 bases and J by 1 base, with 12 bases left in between. Germline V gene sequence: CDR1 LGHNA, CDR2 YSLEER. This CDR3 has 17 amino acids. The CDR3 loop is CASSQDLRHRNTGELFF. CDR3 nucleotide sequence: TGCGCCAGCAGCCAAGATCTTAGACACAGGAACACCGGGGAGCTGTTTTTT.

The chain has TRBV5-6 and TRBJ1-1; D remains ambiguous. V lost 2 bases, J lost 4 bases, and 15 bases lay in between. Germline CDR1 and CDR2: SGHDT and YYEEEE. This CDR3 has 15 residues. In DNA, the CDR3 is TGTGCCAGCAGCTTCCGGGGTGTCGGGGTCACTGAAGCTTTCTTT. Translated: CASSFRGVGVTEAFF.

V is TRBV5-1 and J is TRBJ2-4, with TRBD1 matching 7 bases. The CDR3 is made up of 16 amino acids. With V trimmed by 0 bases and J by 7 bases, 10 bases remained unmatched. Per germline, CDR1 SGHRS and CDR2 YFSETQ. CDR3 protein: CASSLGIDRVGNIQYF. CDR3 sequence (DNA): TGCGCCAGCAGCTTGGGAATCGACAGGGTTGGGAACATTCAGTACTTC.

The J gene is TRBJ2-7, the V gene TRBV19, with TRBD2 identical over 8 bases. The germline V gene has CDR1 LNHDA and CDR2 SQIVND (reference sequence). This CDR3 has 16 amino acids. With V trimmed by 5 bases and J by 6 bases, 15 bases remained unmatched. The CDR3 sequence: CASSRGGRNNWFEQYF. The CDR3 nucleotides read TGTGCCAGTAGTCGGGGGGGACGGAATAATTGGTTCGAGCAGTACTTC.

V and J are TRBV18 and TRBJ2-2; D remains ambiguous. CDR1 and CDR2 from the germline V gene are KGHSH and LQKENI. The CDR3 covers 13 residues. Deletions cut 3 bases from V and 4 bases from J, with 6 bases between. Written as DNA, the CDR3 is TGTGCCAGCTCACCTCTGTCCACCGGGGAGCTGTTTTTT. Encoded protein: CASSPLSTGELFF.

The chain couples TRBV6-5 to TRBJ2-7; TRBD1 aligns across 9 bases. This CDR3 is 14 amino acids long. The germline CDR1 and CDR2 sequences are MNHEY and SVGAGI. J was trimmed by 5 bases and V by 6 bases; bases with no gene match: 8. CDR3 in amino acids: CASSTGTGWNEQYF. The CDR3 DNA is TGTGCCAGCAGCACCGGGACAGGGTGGAACGAGCAGTACTTC.

The J gene is TRBJ2-1, the V gene TRBV11-3; possibly TRBD1 for D (7 bases). V shed 5 bases and J shed 5 bases, with 25 bases lying between them. This CDR3 has 18 amino acids. Germline-derived CDR1 and CDR2 are SGHNT and YENEEA. CDR3 sequence: CASSPGGGGGYIDNEQFF. The CDR3 region has the DNA TGTGCCAGCAGCCCAGGAGGTGGAGGGGGCTATATAGACAATGAGCAGTTCTTC.

The chain has TRBV24-1 and TRBJ2-5, with 14 bases lining up with TRBD2. V gave up 4 bases and J gave up 2 bases; unmatched junction bases: 5. This CDR3 contains 17 residues. Per the germline V gene, CDR1 is KGHDR and CDR2 is SFDVKD. CDR3 loop: CATSEAGTSGGQETQYF. As DNA, the CDR3 is TGTGCCACCAGTGAGGCAGGGACTAGCGGGGGACAAGAGACCCAGTACTTC.

This chain uses TRBV18 with TRBJ2-2; D call uncertain. CDR1 and CDR2 (germline): KGHSH, LQKENI. CDR3 length: 14 amino acids. V gave up 6 bases and J gave up 0 bases, with 8 bases separating them. The CDR3 nucleotides read TGTGCCAGCTCCGCGAAGTCGAACACCGGGGAGCTGTTTTTT. Its translation: CASSAKSNTGELFF.

V and J are TRBV7-2 and TRBJ1-1, with D unclear. This CDR3 has 11 amino acids. Germline values: CDR1 SGHTA, CDR2 FQGNSA. Trimming removed 6 bases from V and 5 bases from J, with 7 bases in between. The CDR3 sequence: CASSLWTEAFF. The CDR3 nucleotides are TGTGCCAGCAGTTTGTGGACTGAAGCTTTCTTT.